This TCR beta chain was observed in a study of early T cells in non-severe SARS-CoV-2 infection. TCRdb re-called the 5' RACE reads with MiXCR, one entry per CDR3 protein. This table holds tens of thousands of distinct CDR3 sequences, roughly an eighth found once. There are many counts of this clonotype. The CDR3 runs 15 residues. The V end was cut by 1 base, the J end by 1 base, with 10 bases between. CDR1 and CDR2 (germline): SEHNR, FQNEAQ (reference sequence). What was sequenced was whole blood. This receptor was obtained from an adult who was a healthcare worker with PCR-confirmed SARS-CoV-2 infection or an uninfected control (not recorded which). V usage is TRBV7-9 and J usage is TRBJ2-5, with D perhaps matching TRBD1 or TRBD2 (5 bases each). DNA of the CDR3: TGTGCCAGCAGCTTAGGGGGGAGCCTCCAAGAGACCCAGTACTTC. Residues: CASSLGGSLQETQYF.